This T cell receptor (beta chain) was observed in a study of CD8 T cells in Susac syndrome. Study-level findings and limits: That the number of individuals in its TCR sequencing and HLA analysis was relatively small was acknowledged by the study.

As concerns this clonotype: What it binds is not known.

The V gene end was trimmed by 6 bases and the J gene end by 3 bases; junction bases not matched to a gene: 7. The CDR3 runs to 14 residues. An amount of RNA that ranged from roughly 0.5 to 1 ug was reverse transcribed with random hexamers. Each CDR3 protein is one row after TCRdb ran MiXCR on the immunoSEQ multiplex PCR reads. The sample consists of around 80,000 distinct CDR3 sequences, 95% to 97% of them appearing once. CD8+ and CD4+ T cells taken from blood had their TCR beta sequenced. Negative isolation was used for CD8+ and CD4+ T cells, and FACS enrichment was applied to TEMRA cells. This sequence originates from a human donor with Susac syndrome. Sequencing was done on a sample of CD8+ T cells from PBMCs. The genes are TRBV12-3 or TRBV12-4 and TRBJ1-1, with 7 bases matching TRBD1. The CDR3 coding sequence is TGTGCCAGCAGCATAGGGGGCTTTCACACTGAAGCTTTCTTT. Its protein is CASSIGGFHTEAFF.